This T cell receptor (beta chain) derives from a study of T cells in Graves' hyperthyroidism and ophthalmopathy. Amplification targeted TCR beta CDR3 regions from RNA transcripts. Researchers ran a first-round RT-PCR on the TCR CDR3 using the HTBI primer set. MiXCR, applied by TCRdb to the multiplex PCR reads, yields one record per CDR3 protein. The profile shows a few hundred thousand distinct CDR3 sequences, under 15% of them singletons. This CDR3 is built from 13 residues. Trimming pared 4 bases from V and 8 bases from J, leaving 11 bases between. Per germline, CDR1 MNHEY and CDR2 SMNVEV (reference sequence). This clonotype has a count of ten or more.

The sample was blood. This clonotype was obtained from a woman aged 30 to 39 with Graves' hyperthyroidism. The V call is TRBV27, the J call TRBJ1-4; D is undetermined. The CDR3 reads CASSWSGEEKLFF. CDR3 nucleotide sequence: TGTGCCAGCAGTTGGTCAGGTGAAGAAAAACTGTTTTTT.